The T cell receptor beta chain described here comes from a study of shared clonotypes between healthy human individuals. Germline V gene sequence: CDR1 SGHNT, CDR2 YYREEE (reference sequence). V was cut by 0 bases and J by 4 bases, with 14 bases left in between. This CDR3 has 16 amino acids. Some clones are missing from TCRdb's copy, which holds only in-frame ones; the method was immunoSEQ multiplex PCR. The top ten clones hold 0.89% of a sample with about 1.1 million clones, approximately 77% of them seen once. This sequence joins TRBV5-4 and TRBJ2-1, with D perhaps TRBD2 (6 bases). The sequence was collected from a young man in good health. Some clones in this sample may be carry-over from other donors' samples. The sample taken for sequencing was memory CD4+ T cells from PBMCs. The sample's subset: CD45RA-negative fraction. The CDR3 nucleotides are TGTGCCAGCAGCTTGGTGGCTAGCGTAGGGTACAATGAGCAGTTCTTC. Protein sequence: CASSLVASVGYNEQFF.